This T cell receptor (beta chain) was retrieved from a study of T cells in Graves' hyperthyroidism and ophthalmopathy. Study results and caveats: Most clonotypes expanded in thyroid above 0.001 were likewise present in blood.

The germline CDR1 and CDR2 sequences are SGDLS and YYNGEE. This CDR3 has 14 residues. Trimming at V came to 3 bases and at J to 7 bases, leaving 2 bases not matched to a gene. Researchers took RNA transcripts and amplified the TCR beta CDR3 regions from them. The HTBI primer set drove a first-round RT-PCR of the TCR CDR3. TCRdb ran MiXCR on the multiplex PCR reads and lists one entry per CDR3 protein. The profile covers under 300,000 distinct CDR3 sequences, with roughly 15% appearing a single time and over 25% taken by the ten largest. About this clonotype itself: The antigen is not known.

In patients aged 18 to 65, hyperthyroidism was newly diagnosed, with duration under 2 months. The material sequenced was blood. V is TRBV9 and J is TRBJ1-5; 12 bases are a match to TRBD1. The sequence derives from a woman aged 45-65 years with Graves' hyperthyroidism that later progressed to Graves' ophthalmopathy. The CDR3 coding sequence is TGTGCCAGCAGCGCAGGGACAGGGGGCCAGCCCCAGCATTTT. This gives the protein CASSAGTGGQPQHF. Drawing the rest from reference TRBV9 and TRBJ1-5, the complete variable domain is DSGVTQTPKHLITATGQRVTLRCSPRSGDLSVYWYQQSLDQGLQFLIQYYNGEERAKGNILERFSAQQFPDLHSELNLSSLELGDSALYFCASSAGTGGQPQHFGDGTRLSIL.